This TCR beta chain was profiled in a study of tumor-infiltrating lymphocytes in primary liver carcinoma. Across the whole study: Roughly 3.5 to 8 million productive TCRbeta reads came from each sample, comparable across tissue types. Whole-study results and caveats: Significantly larger top-250-clone fractions were found in tumors than in blood (p = 0.039). Whereas tumor region pairs overlapped more, tumor-adjacent and tumor-blood pairs overlapped less.

TCR beta cDNA was reverse-transcribed from 400 to 500 ng of total RNA. The reaction used a constant-region primer and ProtoScript II reverse transcriptase. Three nested multiplex PCR rounds, a slightly modified ARM-PCR method, built the TCR beta libraries. Two initial PCR rounds of around 9 cycles each paired TRBV1-TRBV30 forward primers with a C-beta reverse primer. A single record per CDR3 protein comes from TCRdb applying MiXCR to the multiplex PCR reads. The profile covers roughly 100,000 distinct CDR3 sequences, with around three quarters appearing a single time and around 8.8% taken by the ten largest. Remarks on this clonotype: Its antigen is unidentified.

Joint extraction of RNA and DNA used about 17-31 mg of bulk tissue that was unsorted. This CDR3 comprises 13 residues. The germline V gene has CDR1 MNHEY and CDR2 SMNVEV (reference sequence). V lost 6 bases and J 7 bases, leaving 15 bases between the germline ends. Sequencing input: liver tumor tissue from sampling region 5. Specified subset: tumor region T5, tumor centre. This receptor was obtained from a woman between 55 and 75 years old with primary liver carcinoma and hepatitis B virus infection. The J gene is TRBJ1-1, the V gene TRBV27; the D gene is possibly TRBD1 (5 bases). CDR3 in amino acids: CASRQTALNEAFF. The CDR3 nucleotides read TGTGCCAGCAGACAGACAGCTCTCAATGAAGCTTTCTTT.